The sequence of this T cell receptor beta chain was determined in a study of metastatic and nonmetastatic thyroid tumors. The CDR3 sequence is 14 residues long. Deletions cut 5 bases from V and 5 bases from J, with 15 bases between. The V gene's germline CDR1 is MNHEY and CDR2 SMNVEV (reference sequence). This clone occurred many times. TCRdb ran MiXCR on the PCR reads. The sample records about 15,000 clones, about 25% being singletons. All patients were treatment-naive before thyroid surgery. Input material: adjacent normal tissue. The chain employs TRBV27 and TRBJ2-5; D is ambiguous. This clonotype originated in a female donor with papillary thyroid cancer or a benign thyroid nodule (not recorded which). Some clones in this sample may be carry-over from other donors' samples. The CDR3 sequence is CASSNYPSGETQYF. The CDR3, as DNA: TGTGCCAGCAGTAACTACCCCTCCGGGGAGACCCAGTACTTC.